This T cell receptor (beta chain) came from a study of radiation and T cells in renal cell carcinoma. CDR3 size: 21 residues. Per the germline V gene, CDR1 is SNHLY and CDR2 is FYNNEI. With 7 bases clipped from V and 2 bases from J, the junction kept 22 bases outside the gene matches. TCRdb's copy holds only in-frame clones and misses some; the assay was immunoSEQ multiplex PCR. The table includes about 64,000 clones, roughly 80% detected once. Time point meaning: blood 4 weeks post-SBRT, at nephrectomy. Treatment defined: 15 Gy SBRT to primary tumor, nephrectomy 4 weeks later. Nephrectomy followed 15 Gy stereotactic body radiation by 4 weeks.

The source was blood, collected from a patient whose treatment included radiotherapy and nephrectomy. The rearrangement joins TRBV2 to TRBJ2-3; 12 bases align to TRBD2. The TCR was taken from a man between 60 and 75 years old with renal cell carcinoma. The CDR3 protein is CASKGVGRLAGDGWNTDTQYF. The CDR3 nucleotides are TGTGCCAGCAAGGGAGTGGGGAGACTAGCGGGGGATGGATGGAACACAGATACGCAGTATTTT.